This T cell receptor (beta chain) was observed in a study of T cells after yellow fever vaccination. Germline CDR1 is SGHVS and CDR2 is FNYEAQ. The CDR3 sequence is 12 residues long. The V gene lost 3 bases and the J gene lost 7 bases, with 6 bases spanning the gap. TCRdb re-called the 5' RACE reads through MiXCR, storing one row per CDR3 protein. Of approximately 130,000 distinct CDR3 sequences listed, roughly 15% were seen once; the top ten hold roughly 45%. This clonotype originated in a man aged 18 to 35 who received the YFV17D yellow fever vaccine. The chain carries TRBV7-6 and TRBJ2-2; D unclear. The sample was CD8+ T cells sorted from PBMCs, taken 5 days after the yellow fever booster vaccination. The CDR3 DNA reads TGTGCCAGCAGCTTTAACGGCGGGGAGCTGTTTTTT. Its translation: CASSFNGGELFF.